This is a list of T cell receptor beta chains from one sample in a study of shared clonotypes between healthy human individuals. The repertoire was sequenced with immunoSEQ multiplex PCR; TCRdb's copy has only in-frame clones and lacks some. The sample includes hundreds of thousands of clones, roughly 95% of them seen just once. Specimen: naive CD8+ T cells sorted from blood. These receptors originate from a woman aged 25 to 45 in good health. The CDR3 runs from the conserved cysteine through the conserved F or W. The order of the fields is CDR3 length, clone size, V gene, J gene, D gene, CDR3 protein, CDR3 DNA. A D gene is named only where the DNA matches it firmly. Size tells how often a clone was seen (once, few, many) or the class of an expanded clone, and some rows leave it out.

len: 17
abundance: -
v_gene: TRBV5-4
j_gene: TRBJ2-1
d_gene: -
CDR3aa: CASSFTWRVSSYNEQFF
CDR3nt: TGTGCCAGCAGCTTTACTTGGCGGGTCAGCTCCTACAATGAGCAGTTCTTC

len: 14
abundance: once
v_gene: TRBV5-6
j_gene: TRBJ1-3
d_gene: -
CDR3aa: CASSDGQSGNTIYF
CDR3nt: TGTGCCAGCAGCGACGGACAGTCTGGAAACACCATATATTTT

len: 12
abundance: -
v_gene: TRBV4-2
j_gene: TRBJ1-1
d_gene: TRBD1
CDR3aa: CASTQEGGDAFF
CDR3nt: TGTGCCAGCACCCAGGAAGGGGGCGATGCTTTCTTT

len: 11
abundance: -
v_gene: TRBV28
j_gene: TRBJ1-1
d_gene: -
CDR3aa: CASRRTGEAFF
CDR3nt: TGTGCCAGCAGGAGAACAGGGGAAGCTTTCTTT

len: 14
abundance: -
v_gene: TRBV5-4
j_gene: TRBJ2-3
d_gene: -
CDR3aa: CASSGQRSTDTQYF
CDR3nt: TGTGCCAGCAGCGGGCAGCGTAGCACAGATACGCAGTATTTT

len: 15
abundance: -
v_gene: TRBV7-9
j_gene: TRBJ2-7
d_gene: -
CDR3aa: CASSPGDQGAYEQYF
CDR3nt: TGTGCCAGCAGCCCCGGGGACCAGGGAGCTTACGAGCAGTACTTC

len: 18
abundance: -
v_gene: TRBV9
j_gene: TRBJ2-4
d_gene: TRBD2
CDR3aa: CASSAFASGTLAKNIQYF
CDR3nt: TGTGCCAGCAGCGCGTTTGCTAGCGGGACGCTAGCCAAAAACATTCAGTACTTC

len: 14
abundance: -
v_gene: TRBV9
j_gene: TRBJ2-7
d_gene: TRBD1
CDR3aa: CASSVGSGGHEQYF
CDR3nt: TGTGCCAGCAGCGTAGGTTCAGGGGGACACGAGCAGTACTTC

len: 14
abundance: -
v_gene: TRBV4-1
j_gene: TRBJ2-7
d_gene: -
CDR3aa: CASSQGFGDYEQYF
CDR3nt: TGCGCCAGCAGCCAAGGGTTCGGGGACTACGAGCAGTACTTC

len: 15
abundance: -
v_gene: TRBV7-9
j_gene: TRBJ2-1
d_gene: -
CDR3aa: CASSSEGISYNEQFF
CDR3nt: TGTGCCAGCAGCTCCGAGGGGATTTCCTACAATGAGCAGTTCTTC

len: 14
abundance: -
v_gene: TRBV19
j_gene: TRBJ1-3
d_gene: -
CDR3aa: CASSITGLGNTIYF
CDR3nt: TGTGCCAGTAGTATTACGGGCCTTGGAAACACCATATATTTT

len: 13
abundance: -
v_gene: TRBV19
j_gene: TRBJ2-1
d_gene: -
CDR3aa: CASSILQGYEQFF
CDR3nt: TGTGCCAGTAGTATCTTACAGGGCTATGAGCAGTTCTTC

len: 14
abundance: -
v_gene: TRBV7-9
j_gene: TRBJ2-3
d_gene: -
CDR3aa: CASSPWSGTDTQYF
CDR3nt: TGTGCCAGCAGCCCCTGGTCGGGCACAGATACGCAGTATTTT

len: 13
abundance: -
v_gene: TRBV6-4
j_gene: TRBJ1-2
d_gene: -
CDR3aa: CASSGDKNYGYTF
CDR3nt: TGTGCCAGCAGCGGTGACAAGAACTATGGCTACACCTTC

len: 15
abundance: -
v_gene: TRBV5-4
j_gene: TRBJ2-1
d_gene: TRBD2
CDR3aa: CASSWGGMAGNEQFF
CDR3nt: TGTGCCAGCAGCTGGGGAGGGATGGCTGGTAATGAGCAGTTCTTC

len: 16
abundance: -
v_gene: TRBV4-1
j_gene: TRBJ1-3
d_gene: -
CDR3aa: CASSQAFPSSGNTIYF
CDR3nt: TGCGCCAGCAGCCAAGCTTTTCCGAGCTCTGGAAACACCATATATTTT

len: 15
abundance: -
v_gene: TRBV19
j_gene: TRBJ1-5
d_gene: -
CDR3aa: CASSIGRGLRLPQHF
CDR3nt: TGTGCCAGTAGTATAGGGCGGGGGCTAAGGCTGCCCCAGCATTTT

len: 16
abundance: few
v_gene: TRBV5-8
j_gene: TRBJ1-1
d_gene: -
CDR3aa: CASSLALRTGVPEAFF
CDR3nt: TGTGCCAGCAGCTTGGCCTTGCGGACCGGCGTGCCTGAAGCTTTCTTT

len: 13
abundance: -
v_gene: TRBV27
j_gene: TRBJ2-7
d_gene: -
CDR3aa: CASMGDPTYEQYF
CDR3nt: TGTGCCAGCATGGGGGACCCCACCTACGAGCAGTACTTC

len: 14
abundance: -
v_gene: TRBV30
j_gene: TRBJ1-5
d_gene: TRBD1
CDR3aa: CAWSYGQGGQPQHF
CDR3nt: TGTGCCTGGAGTTACGGACAGGGTGGTCAGCCCCAGCATTTT

len: 14
abundance: -
v_gene: TRBV27
j_gene: TRBJ1-5
d_gene: -
CDR3aa: CASSLNPGYQPQHF
CDR3nt: TGTGCCAGCAGTCTCAACCCGGGTTATCAGCCCCAGCATTTT

len: 17
abundance: -
v_gene: TRBV11-3
j_gene: TRBJ2-3
d_gene: -
CDR3aa: CASSLVPLGTSTDTQYF
CDR3nt: TGTGCCAGCAGCTTAGTTCCCTTAGGGACTAGCACAGATACGCAGTATTTT

len: 16
abundance: -
v_gene: TRBV28
j_gene: TRBJ2-7
d_gene: TRBD2
CDR3aa: CASSFSHSGISYEQYF
CDR3nt: TGTGCCAGCAGTTTCTCCCATAGCGGGATCTCCTACGAGCAGTACTTC

len: 16
abundance: -
v_gene: TRBV4-1
j_gene: TRBJ2-7
d_gene: TRBD2
CDR3aa: CASSQEFKRGTYEQYF
CDR3nt: TGCGCCAGCAGCCAAGAATTCAAGCGGGGGACCTACGAGCAGTACTTC

len: 16
abundance: -
v_gene: TRBV14
j_gene: TRBJ2-2
d_gene: -
CDR3aa: CASSQTPGLIGGELFF
CDR3nt: TGTGCCAGCAGCCAAACACCGGGTCTAATTGGCGGGGAGCTGTTTTTT

len: 14
abundance: once
v_gene: TRBV5-8
j_gene: TRBJ1-5
d_gene: TRBD1
CDR3aa: CASSSDRGDQPQHF
CDR3nt: TGTGCCAGCAGCTCTGACAGGGGTGATCAGCCCCAGCATTTT

len: 15
abundance: -
v_gene: TRBV19
j_gene: TRBJ2-2
d_gene: -
CDR3aa: CASTESGIESGELFF
CDR3nt: TGTGCCAGTACCGAGTCCGGGATAGAATCCGGGGAGCTGTTTTTT

len: 15
abundance: -
v_gene: TRBV7-9
j_gene: TRBJ2-3
d_gene: -
CDR3aa: CASRRVALHTDTQYF
CDR3nt: TGTGCCAGCAGACGAGTAGCGCTGCACACAGATACGCAGTATTTT

len: 14
abundance: -
v_gene: TRBV15
j_gene: TRBJ1-5
d_gene: -
CDR3aa: CATSDWQGTQPQHF
CDR3nt: TGTGCCACCAGCGATTGGCAGGGGACGCAGCCCCAGCATTTT

len: 13
abundance: -
v_gene: TRBV10-1
j_gene: TRBJ1-1
d_gene: -
CDR3aa: CASSGGQPVEAFF
CDR3nt: TGCGCCAGCAGTGGAGGACAACCAGTGGAAGCTTTCTTT

len: 13
abundance: -
v_gene: TRBV28
j_gene: TRBJ1-1
d_gene: TRBD1
CDR3aa: CASRPDRDTEAFF
CDR3nt: TGTGCCAGCAGGCCGGACAGGGACACTGAAGCTTTCTTT

len: 15
abundance: -
v_gene: TRBV5-4
j_gene: TRBJ2-2
d_gene: TRBD2
CDR3aa: CASSFSGMNTGELFF
CDR3nt: TGTGCCAGCAGCTTTAGCGGGATGAACACCGGGGAGCTGTTTTTT

len: 12
abundance: -
v_gene: TRBV13
j_gene: TRBJ2-7
d_gene: -
CDR3aa: CASTGPTYEQYF
CDR3nt: TGTGCCAGCACTGGGCCGACCTACGAGCAGTACTTC

len: 15
abundance: -
v_gene: TRBV11-2
j_gene: TRBJ2-3
d_gene: -
CDR3aa: CASSFGASSTDTQYF
CDR3nt: TGTGCCAGCAGCTTTGGGGCTTCTAGCACAGATACGCAGTATTTT

len: 14
abundance: once
v_gene: TRBV27
j_gene: TRBJ2-7
d_gene: -
CDR3aa: CASSLAAVSYEQYF
CDR3nt: TGTGCCAGCAGTTTAGCAGCGGTCTCCTACGAGCAGTACTTC

len: 12
abundance: -
v_gene: TRBV5-5
j_gene: TRBJ2-7
d_gene: TRBD2
CDR3aa: CASRRTSDEQYF
CDR3nt: TGTGCCAGCAGACGGACTAGCGACGAGCAGTACTTC

len: 14
abundance: -
v_gene: TRBV28
j_gene: TRBJ2-7
d_gene: -
CDR3aa: CASSLNRGPYEQYF
CDR3nt: TGTGCCAGCAGTTTGAACCGGGGGCCCTACGAGCAGTACTTC

len: 13
abundance: -
v_gene: TRBV28
j_gene: TRBJ1-1
d_gene: -
CDR3aa: CASRTGGTGEAFF
CDR3nt: TGTGCCAGCAGGACCGGGGGAACAGGTGAAGCTTTCTTT

len: 15
abundance: -
v_gene: TRBV13
j_gene: TRBJ2-6
d_gene: -
CDR3aa: CASSFRGAGANVLTF
CDR3nt: TGTGCCAGCAGCTTTAGGGGCGCCGGGGCCAACGTCCTGACTTTC

len: 12
abundance: -
v_gene: TRBV19
j_gene: TRBJ1-1
d_gene: TRBD1
CDR3aa: CASRTGQIEAFF
CDR3nt: TGTGCCAGTAGGACAGGGCAAATTGAAGCTTTCTTT

len: 16
abundance: -
v_gene: TRBV7-6
j_gene: TRBJ2-2
d_gene: -
CDR3aa: CASSLGGGTNTGELFF
CDR3nt: TGTGCCAGCAGCTTAGGGGGCGGGACGAACACCGGGGAGCTGTTTTTT